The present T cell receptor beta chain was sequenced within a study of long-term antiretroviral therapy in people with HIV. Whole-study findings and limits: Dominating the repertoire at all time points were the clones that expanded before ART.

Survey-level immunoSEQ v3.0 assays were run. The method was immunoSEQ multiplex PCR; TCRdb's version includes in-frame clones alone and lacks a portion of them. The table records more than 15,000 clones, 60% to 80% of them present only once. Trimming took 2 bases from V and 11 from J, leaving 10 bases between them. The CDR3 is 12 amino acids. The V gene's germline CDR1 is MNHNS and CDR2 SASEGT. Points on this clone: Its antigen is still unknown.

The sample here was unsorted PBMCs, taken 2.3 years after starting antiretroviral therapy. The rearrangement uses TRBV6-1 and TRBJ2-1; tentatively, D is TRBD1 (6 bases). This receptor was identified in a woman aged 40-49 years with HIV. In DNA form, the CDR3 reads TGTGCCAGCAGTGAACCCGGACAGAAGCAGTTCTTC. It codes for CASSEPGQKQFF.